This TCR beta chain was identified in a study of cytomegalovirus exposure and HLA in healthy donors (dated by TCRdb to 2015 to 2018). Study-level background: An earlier analysis of 587 of the donors reported approximately 290 Gb of sequence data and around 110 million unique TCR beta sequences from around 200 million T cells. All discovery cohort repertoires had been generated using a single sequencing platform. To study patterns of TCR occurrence, a later analysis re-analyzed previously published TCR beta repertoires from around 660 donors and added high-resolution HLA genotyping. The study aimed to test whether signatures of past pathogen exposure could be identified by cataloging public T cell receptors. Donor age, sex, ethnicity and CMV serostatus were compiled together with the repertoire data. Of the 350 to 450 genotyped donors, less than 90% were placed in the genetic ancestry cluster associated with self-reported Caucasian donors. To decide whether each TCR beta V gene segment behaved as functional or pseudogenic, an earlier analysis of some 570 of the donors relied on high-throughput TCR beta sequencing. A later genetic analysis used genome-wide SNP genotypes for about three fifths of the 666 donors, treating that subset as a discovery cohort. The study combined high-throughput TCR immunosequencing, statistical association of individual TCRs with disease status, and machine learning to predict cytomegalovirus infection status. Because of strong linkage in the cohort, roughly five DR-DQ haplotypes were treated as single units for association and clustering. The study used immunosequencing to profile the T cell repertoires of more than 650 subjects and linked those repertoires to cytomegalovirus serostatus. In addition to the first cohort of approximately 670 subjects, a separate validation cohort of 120 different subjects was used. Rather than using new phenotypic data, the later analysis identified candidate immune exposures from TCR beta sequences and from how often those sequences occurred across donors. HLA typing included class I and class II loci at four-digit resolution. On average, 235,054 unique TCR beta nucleotide sequences were sequenced per donor among more than 350 genotyped donors of the cohort, with roughly 20% of those sequences being non-productive. Approximately 300 gigabases of sequencing data and around 85 million unique TCR sequences made up an early release that covered over 550 HLA-typed donors. The number of typed donors differed by locus: 629-630 for A, B, C, DRB1 and DQB1; 500 to 550 for DQA1; 606 for DPA1; and roughly 490 for DPB1.

Overall study results and their limits: The earlier analysis of about 600 of the donors excluded 15 to 20 rarely observed V segments, including chromosome 9 orphons, because counts were too low. Because HLA typing was unavailable for some donors at each locus, only the typed subset was used in association tests. According to a later analysis, most CMV-associated TCR beta chains appeared to be HLA-restricted, and the HLA associations seemed to be driven largely by CMV exposure. Several of the top co-occurrence clusters appeared to be linked to parvovirus B19, influenza, CMV and Epstein-Barr virus, according to a later analysis. The study listed 164 TCR beta chains as associated with cytomegalovirus. A later analysis associated 16,951 TCR beta sequences with specific HLA alleles at a false discovery rate of 0.05. A cluster of highly shared sequence variants was judged likely to be a technical artifact of the sequencing pipeline. According to a later analysis, TCR association rates differed among HLA loci, with DRB1 alleles showing the most associated TCRs and HLA-C alleles showing the fewest. A further reported finding was that TCR beta sequences accurately predicted the HLA-A and HLA-B alleles for most subjects in the first cohort. The cohort was sequenced for TCR beta chains only, and without alpha or paired-chain data the features that could be detected were limited. Strong co-occurrence of HLA alleles, especially DR and DQ, made assigning TCR associations to individual alleles difficult. An association between a missense DCLRE1C variant and V-gene and J-gene trimming of TCR beta chains was found in a later genetic analysis and replicated in an independent cohort. In an earlier analysis of roughly 500 of the donors, most TCR beta V segments appeared in productive rearrangements about 87% or about 30% of the time, broadly matching IMGT annotations. The classifier was reported to diagnose cytomegalovirus status with high specificity and sensitivity in both the original cohort and the validation cohort. In vitro tests confirmed that a few of the cytomegalovirus-associated TCR beta chains recognize cytomegalovirus antigens. Correlated functional status among segregating V segments might be attributable to linkage disequilibrium, but an unknown experimental factor could not be ruled out. Because the 87-base-pair reads could not distinguish some IMGT-functional V segments, including TRBV6-2 and TRBV6-3, those segments were excluded. Most TCR sequences were observed very rarely across donors, whereas some public TCRs were present in many individuals. The authors suggested that the approach could potentially be generalized to other disease states and immunological phenotypes. A later analysis found that HLA-associated TCR beta chains were more clonally expanded and had lower generation probabilities than equally common non-associated chains. A later genetic analysis reported fewer N-insertions in productive TCRs among donors in an Asian-associated ancestry cluster than the roughly 700-donor mean. Immune exposure information for the cohort was limited to CMV serostatus. Presence/absence analyses assumed roughly uniform sequencing depth across donors, an assumption that may not hold.

The method was the immunoSEQ multiplex PCR assay. The multiplex PCR relied on a mix of 60 forward primers for TCR Vbeta segments and 13 reverse primers for TCR Jbeta segments. Amplification of the CDR3 region of rearranged TCR beta genes was performed with a multiplex PCR assay on genomic DNA. The Illumina HiSeq System was used to sequence the amplified TCR beta libraries as 87-base-pair reads. The original pipeline was this. Across the roughly 670 repertoires, a later analysis counted 78 million or so unique TCR beta chains, approximately 12 million of which were shared by at least two donors. A nearest-neighbor algorithm error-corrected the raw reads and collapsed the reads into unique sequences, merging closely related sequences to remove PCR and sequencing errors. CDR3 sequences were aligned to IMGT reference sequences to assign V, D and J gene segments. For a sequence to be retained, a match of at least six nucleotides to both a V gene segment and a J gene segment was required. Rearrangements were called productive when the CDR3 lacked stop codons and stayed in frame with V and J; all others were non-productive. CDR3 was defined by IMGT convention, running from the second conserved V-encoded cysteine to the conserved J-encoded phenylalanine. Sequences without an unambiguous match to a single V gene segment were excluded from the earlier analysis of about 630 of the donors. An earlier analysis of several hundred of the donors classified V segments as functional when productive rearrangements were above 56.7% and as segregating when the standard deviation between donors was above 5%. A statistical classification framework was developed to diagnose cytomegalovirus status using the catalog of TCR beta chain sequences. In a later analysis, TCR nucleotide sequences were compared against IMGT/GENE-DB human TR gene sequences so that V and J genes could be assigned. Using the TCRdist pipeline, a later analysis assigned CDR3 sequences along with most-parsimonious VDJ recombination scenarios. A later analysis defined each TCR beta chain by its CDR3 amino acid sequence plus V-gene family, and excluded reads lacking a unique V-gene family. A later analysis removed 550 to 650 highly shared, low-generation-probability nucleotide sequences to deal with suspected cross-contamination and a sequencing artifact. In a later analysis, a clonal expansion index was calculated for each public chain from normalized within-repertoire ranks of inferred template counts. In a later analysis, generation probabilities were computed using a VDJ recombination model fitted to out-of-frame rearrangements, and the results were checked against IGoR. A later analysis scored TCR-TCR, TCR-HLA and TCR-CMV co-occurrence with hypergeometric tests, applying a repertoire-size bias correction to TCR pairs. In a later analysis, false discovery rates were estimated by permuting HLA or CMV assignments 20 times. A later analysis grouped co-occurring TCRs with DBSCAN, adding TCRdist sequence similarity when clustering within HLA-allele-positive subsets. For co-occurrence clustering, repertoires with fewer than 30,000 or more than 120,000 public chains were excluded, along with several repertoires with anomalous nucleotide sharing. TCRdb took this table from immuneACCESS and kept in-frame rearrangements with V and J called. Such tables lack part of the clones; where checked against another copy, unresolved V genes explain under half of the gap, and the rest is unexplained. Clone size and V and J calls were adopted from that table, with D and trimming inferred from the DNA. This sample is represented by approximately 150,000 clones; 65% to 90% of them were singletons. The ten largest clones represent roughly 2.9% of the sample.

As to this clone: The antigen it recognizes is unknown. Base qualities are not at hand, and no much larger clone is one base apart.

Counted from cysteine to phenylalanine, this CDR3 has 15 amino acids. Only the CDR3 part of the read is kept: 45 bases, read in frame from the first base. V sheds 0 bases and J sheds 4 bases, leaving 12 bases between their ends. The germline V gene yields SGHTA for CDR1 and FQGNSA for CDR2. The cohort comprised several hundred healthy bone marrow donors. At the time of sampling, every cohort member was nominally healthy, though immune exposures that went unrecorded were likely present. The donor tested CMV seronegative and was one of the 352 seronegative cohort members. Each donor provided a peripheral blood sample, and peripheral blood mononuclear cells were used for TCR beta sequencing. Genomic DNA extraction from the blood cell samples was performed with the Qiagen DNeasy Blood Extraction Kit.

The chain is encoded by TRBV7-2 joined to TRBJ1-1, with the D gene too uncertain to name. The TCR comes from a woman aged 30 to 39 in good health and CMV-seronegative. The specimen sequenced was PBMCs. The CDR3 corresponds to CASSLAAPGSTEAFF. The DNA is TGTGCCAGCAGCTTAGCGGCCCCGGGAAGCACTGAAGCTTTCTTT. The full variable domain, with segments outside the CDR3 supplied by the reference TRBV7-2 and TRBJ1-1 proteins, appears as GAGVSQSPSNKVTEKGKDVELRCDPISGHTALYWYRQSLGQGLEFLIYFQGNSAPDKSGLPSDRFSAERTGGSVSTLTIQRTQQEDSAVYLCASSLAAPGSTEAFFGQGTRLTVV.